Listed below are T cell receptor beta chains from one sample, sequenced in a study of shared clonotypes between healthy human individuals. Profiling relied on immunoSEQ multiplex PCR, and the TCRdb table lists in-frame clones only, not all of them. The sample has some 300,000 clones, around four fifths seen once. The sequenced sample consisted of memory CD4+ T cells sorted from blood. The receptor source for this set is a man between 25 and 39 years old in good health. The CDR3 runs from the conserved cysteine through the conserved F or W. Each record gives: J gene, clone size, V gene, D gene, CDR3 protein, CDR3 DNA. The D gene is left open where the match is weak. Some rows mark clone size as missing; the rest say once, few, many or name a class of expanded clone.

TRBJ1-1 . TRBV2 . CASGDHGGTEAFF TGTGCCAGCGGCGACCATGGAGGCACTGAAGCTTTCTTT
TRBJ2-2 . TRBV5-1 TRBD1 CASSRDSANTGELFF TGCGCCAGCAGCAGGGACAGTGCGAACACCGGGGAGCTGTTTTTT
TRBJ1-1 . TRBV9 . CASSVARDDSEAFF TGTGCCAGCAGCGTAGCTAGGGACGACTCTGAAGCTTTCTTT
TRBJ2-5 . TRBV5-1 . CASSLGWDTQETQYF TGCGCCAGCAGCTTGGGATGGGACACCCAAGAGACCCAGTACTTC
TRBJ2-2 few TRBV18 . CASSPPQGSITGELFF TGTGCCAGCTCACCACCCCAGGGATCTATCACCGGGGAGCTGTTTTTT
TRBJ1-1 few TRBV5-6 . CASSPTPQNWDTEAFF TGTGCCAGCAGCCCCACCCCCCAAAATTGGGACACTGAAGCTTTCTTT
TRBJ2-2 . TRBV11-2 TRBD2 CASSLSGRRTGELFF TGTGCCAGCAGCTTGTCCGGGAGGAGGACCGGGGAGCTGTTTTTT
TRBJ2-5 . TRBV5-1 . CASSTTRGETQYF TGCGCCAGCAGTACGACAAGAGGAGAGACCCAGTACTTC
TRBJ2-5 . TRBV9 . CASSVGSLETQYF TGTGCCAGCAGCGTAGGGTCCTTGGAGACCCAGTACTTC
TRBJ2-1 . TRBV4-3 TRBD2 CASSRGLAGDNEQFF TGCGCCAGCAGTCGTGGACTAGCGGGGGACAATGAGCAGTTCTTC
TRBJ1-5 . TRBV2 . CATGQHNQPQHF TGTGCCACCGGACAGCACAATCAGCCCCAGCATTTT
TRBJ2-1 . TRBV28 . CASSLAPGQTYNEQFF TGTGCCAGCAGTTTGGCCCCCGGACAGACTTACAATGAGCAGTTCTTC
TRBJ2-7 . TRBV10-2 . CASSDPGNSYEQYF TGCGCCAGCAGTGACCCAGGGAACTCCTACGAGCAGTACTTC
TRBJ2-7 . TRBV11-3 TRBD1 CASSLGRGSSEQYF TGTGCCAGCAGCTTAGGCAGGGGGTCCTCCGAGCAGTACTTC
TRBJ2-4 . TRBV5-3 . CARSKPGVQAKNIQYF TGTGCCAGAAGTAAACCGGGGGTACAGGCCAAAAACATTCAGTACTTC
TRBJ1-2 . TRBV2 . CASNPLSRGKQGYTF TGTGCCAGCAACCCCCTTTCCCGGGGAAAACAAGGCTACACCTTC
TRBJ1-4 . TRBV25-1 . CASGETGGNEKLFF TGTGCCAGCGGGGAGACAGGCGGCAATGAAAAACTGTTTTTT